These T cell receptor beta chains were read from a single sample in a study of T-cell memory formation after mild COVID-19. MiXCR was run by TCRdb on the 5' RACE reads, yielding one entry per CDR3 protein. The table records about 290,000 distinct CDR3 sequences, around a sixth of them present only once. The sample comprised PBMCs or a T cell subset sorted from them (not recorded which). These receptors originate from a man aged 18 to 35 who had mild COVID-19 (a few samples of this study predate the infection). Cell type and time point are not known. The CDR3 runs from the conserved cysteine through the conserved F or W.

J gene,V gene,CDR3 protein
TRBJ2-1,TRBV25-1,CASAEGGTEQFF
TRBJ1-5,TRBV11-2,CASSSRANQPQHF
TRBJ1-2,TRBV6-2/TRBV6-3,CASRRDRGLYGYTF
TRBJ2-2,TRBV4-1,CASSQEGLLAGELFF
TRBJ1-1,TRBV5-6,CASPGTGNTEAFF
TRBJ2-7,TRBV3-1,CASSQQGYEQYF
TRBJ1-4,TRBV7-2,CASSLPTGDNEKLFF
TRBJ2-2,TRBV5-1,CASSLGNTGELFF
TRBJ2-3,TRBV2,CASSLGWNTQYF
TRBJ2-7,TRBV20-1,CSASGQGNEQYF
TRBJ2-3,TRBV11-2,CASSSGPTRTDTQYF
TRBJ2-3,TRBV7-2,CASSREPPGLAATDTQYF
TRBJ2-5,TRBV4-1,CASSRKLAGDEETQYF
TRBJ2-1,TRBV5-1,CASSRRTSGGAYEQFF
TRBJ1-4,TRBV7-9,CASRSGTDSTNEKLFF
TRBJ1-5,TRBV5-1,CASSLAGGSNQPQHF
TRBJ2-7,TRBV4-1,CASSQGLVSSYEQYF
TRBJ2-6,TRBV5-1,CASRPSGGSGANVLTF
TRBJ1-2,TRBV28,CASSSVGESNYGYTF
TRBJ2-1,TRBV12-3/TRBV12-4,CASSLASGGDNEQFF
TRBJ2-1,TRBV30,CAWSVGGDNEQFF
TRBJ1-5,TRBV4-3,CASSQDRANQPQHF
TRBJ2-6,TRBV7-6,CASSLGTLGANVLTF
TRBJ2-1,TRBV5-1,CASRSDRGHNEQFF
TRBJ1-4,TRBV23-1,CASSQEQGAANNEKLFF
TRBJ2-1,TRBV18,CASSLGQYNEQFF
TRBJ1-2,TRBV4-2,CASSQENADGGYTF
TRBJ1-2,TRBV19,CASSTLNRSGYTF
TRBJ2-6,TRBV10-3,CATEPGQGRSGANVLTF
TRBJ2-4,TRBV7-2,CASNPTGGDIQYF
TRBJ1-5,TRBV19,CASSRPGDGNQPQHF
TRBJ1-1,TRBV7-2,CASSLYPVNTEAFF
TRBJ2-5,TRBV6-2/TRBV6-3,CASNRKQGLQTQYF
TRBJ2-7,TRBV5-6,CASSGGTYEQYF
TRBJ1-2,TRBV4-3,CASSQDIRTLEYGYTF
TRBJ1-1,TRBV6-5,CASRTGQSPGITEAFF
TRBJ1-1,TRBV18,CASSPPTWGSEAFF
TRBJ2-5,TRBV16,CASSQSGGSGTQYF
TRBJ2-7,TRBV4-1,CASSYRVGLPLYEQYF
TRBJ2-7,TRBV4-3,CASSQDLGSYEQYF
TRBJ2-3,TRBV11-1,CASSLEGPGDTQYF
TRBJ2-7,TRBV7-6,CASSLGPGEQYF
TRBJ2-2,TRBV5-1,CASSLEVGLTGELFF
TRBJ1-1,TRBV6-5,CASDTEGGGTEAFF
TRBJ1-2,TRBV18,CASSTTGGSFGGYTF
TRBJ1-1,TRBV5-1,CASSLYAGADTEAFF